The 30 T cell receptor beta chains below were found in one sample sequenced in a study of OX40 agonist ivuxolimab in advanced cancers. Using immunoSEQ multiplex PCR, the repertoire was profiled, and TCRdb retains in-frame clones only, with some absent. The repertoire has under 25,000 clones, 70% to 80% of them found once; the top ten carry around 34%. Sequenced here: CD4+ or CD8+ T cells sorted from blood, sampled in a trial of the OX40 agonist ivuxolimab. Receptors were obtained from an adult with an advanced solid tumor such as melanoma, head and neck, liver or kidney cancer.

The chain joins TRBV12-5 to TRBJ2-5; 9 bases are shared with TRBD2. CDR3 length equals 15 residues. CDR1 and CDR2 from the germline V gene are LGHNT and FRNRAP. J was trimmed by 5 bases and V by 4 bases; bases with no gene match: 8. The CDR3 sequence: CASGSGTSLIETQYF. As DNA, the CDR3 is TGTGCTAGTGGTTCCGGGACTAGCCTCATTGAGACCCAGTACTTC.

The chain uses TRBV27 and TRBJ1-2; no clear D. The ends were cut back, 5 bases at V and 5 bases at J, with 12 bases in the middle. Germline V gene sequence: CDR1 MNHEY, CDR2 SMNVEV (reference sequence). The CDR3 is 13 amino acids. CDR3 amino acids: CASSPYPFYGYTF. The CDR3 DNA follows: TGTGCCAGCAGTCCCTACCCTTTTTATGGCTACACCTTC.

This clone is judged medium-sized. The chain couples TRBV10-3 to TRBJ2-3; D might be TRBD2 (5 bases). Trimming pared 2 bases from V and 3 bases from J, leaving 18 bases between. The CDR3 has 17 amino acids. The germline gives CDR1 ENHRY, CDR2 SYGVKD. CDR3 in amino acids: CAISEGSAGDLTDTQYF. The CDR3 coding sequence is TGTGCCATCAGTGAGGGGTCGGCCGGGGATCTTACAGATACGCAGTATTTT.

V gene TRBV4-2 combines with J gene TRBJ2-1, with D possibly being TRBD1 or TRBD2 (5 bases each). The CDR3 is 16 residues long. V gave up 0 bases and J gave up 3 bases, with 12 bases separating them. The germline CDR1 and CDR2 sequences are LGHNA and YNFKEQ. The CDR3 here is CASSQERGVLYNEQFF. DNA of the CDR3: TGTGCCAGCAGCCAAGAAAGGGGAGTTCTCTACAATGAGCAGTTCTTC.

The V and J genes are TRBV7-6 and TRBJ2-7; D remains unclear. Trimming removed 4 bases at V and 0 bases at J, with 4 bases between. Germline lookup yields CDR1 SGHVS and CDR2 FNYEAQ. CDR3 length equals 12 residues. CDR3 loop: CASSSFSYEQYF. The CDR3 DNA reads TGTGCCAGCAGCTCATTCTCCTACGAGCAGTACTTC.

The chain links TRBV11-3 to TRBJ2-1; tentative D call: TRBD1 (5 bases). This CDR3 contains 13 residues. Germline loops: CDR1 SGHNT, CDR2 YENEEA. Trimming removed 4 bases at V and 9 bases at J, with 13 bases between. The CDR3 spells CASSSSNRPEQFF. The CDR3 DNA sequence: TGTGCCAGCAGCTCCTCGAACAGGCCTGAGCAGTTCTTC.

This chain uses TRBV29-1 with TRBJ1-4; D call uncertain. The CDR3 contains 10 residues. Germline CDR1 SQVTM, CDR2 ANQGSEA. Deletions cut 7 bases from V and 7 bases from J, with 7 bases between. In DNA form, the CDR3 reads TGCAGCGCTGTAAGTGAAAAACTGTTTTTT. It codes for CSAVSEKLFF.

The chain recombines TRBV7-3 with TRBJ1-1; the D gene is possibly TRBD1 (5 bases). The CDR3 sequence is 11 residues long. CDR1 is SGHTA, CDR2 FQGTGA, per germline. Between the trimmed V and J ends, which lost 11 bases and 5 bases, there was a span of 12 bases. CDR3 sequence: CAEGEMTEAFF. The CDR3 nucleotides are TGTGCCGAAGGGGAAATGACTGAAGCTTTCTTT.

The rearrangement links TRBV7-3 to TRBJ1-2, with 10 positions matching TRBD1. Germline V CDR1 and CDR2: SGHTA, FQGTGA. Germline trimming cut 9 bases from V and 7 bases from J; bases unmatched to any gene: 11. The CDR3 consists of 14 residues. The CDR3: CASSPGTGDRGYTF. The CDR3 nucleotides are TGTGCCAGTTCTCCCGGGACAGGGGATCGTGGCTACACCTTC.

V and J are TRBV5-1 and TRBJ1-4; the match to TRBD1 covers 12 bases. From germline, CDR1 is SGHRS and CDR2 YFSETQ. Trimming at V came to 4 bases and at J to 5 bases, leaving 6 bases not matched to a gene. This CDR3 is built from 16 residues. CDR3 bases: TGCGCCAGCAGCCGGGACAGGGGGCGGGGAAATGAAAAACTGTTTTTT. Protein: CASSRDRGRGNEKLFF. Filled out from reference TRBV5-1 and TRBJ1-4, the complete variable domain reads KAGVTQTPRYLIKTRGQQVTLSCSPISGHRSVSWYQQTPGQGLQFLFEYFSETQRNKGNFPGRFSGRQFSNSRSEMNVSTLELGDSALYLCASSRDRGRGNEKLFFGSGTQLSVL.

This chain links TRBV7-9 with TRBJ1-1; maybe TRBD1 (5 bases). V was trimmed by 5 bases and J by 3 bases, leaving 16 bases between them. Per germline, CDR1 SEHNR and CDR2 FQNEAQ (reference sequence). This CDR3 region has 15 residues. CDR3 DNA sequence: TGTGCCAGCAGCCCGACGGGGGGGAGCTACACTGAAGCTTTCTTT. Translation: CASSPTGGSYTEAFF.

The chain has TRBV2 and TRBJ2-7, with D possibly matching TRBD1 (6 bases). Germline CDR1 SNHLY, CDR2 FYNNEI. The CDR3 sequence is 11 residues long. V lost 7 bases and J 5 bases, leaving 9 bases between the germline ends. The CDR3 protein is CASTRGNEQYF. Here the CDR3 DNA reads TGTGCCAGCACCAGGGGTAACGAGCAGTACTTC.

J is TRBJ1-1 and V is TRBV7-9; D may be TRBD1 (5 bases). Germline CDR1 and CDR2: SEHNR and FQNEAQ (reference sequence). This CDR3 region has 14 residues. Between the trimmed V and J ends, which lost 3 bases and 4 bases, there was a span of 12 bases. In nucleotides, the CDR3 is TGTGCCAGCAGCTTCCCCGGTGGGGCCACTGAAGCTTTCTTT. Translating gives CASSFPGGATEAFF. The complete variable domain, with remaining parts taken from reference TRBV7-9 and TRBJ1-1, reads DTGVSQNPRHKITKRGQNVTFRCDPISEHNRLYWYRQTLGQGPEFLTYFQNEAQLEKSRLLSDRFSAERPKGSFSTLEIQRTEQGDSAMYLCASSFPGGATEAFFGQGTRLTVV.

This sequence joins TRBV5-6 and TRBJ2-2; maybe TRBD1 (5 bases). The length of the CDR3 is 14 residues. Trimming took off 3 bases at V and 6 bases at J, with 12 bases between the two ends. Per germline, CDR1 SGHDT and CDR2 YYEEEE. DNA of the CDR3: TGTGCCAGCAGCTCGATCGACAGAGCCGGGGAGCTGTTTTTT. This codes for CASSSIDRAGELFF. Together with reference TRBV5-6 and TRBJ2-2, the CDR3 gives the full variable domain: DAGVTQSPTHLIKTRGQQVTLRCSPKSGHDTVSWYQQALGQGPQFIFQYYEEEERQRGNFPDRFSGHQFPNYSSELNVNALLLGDSALYLCASSSIDRAGELFFGEGSRLTVL.

The V call is TRBV6-1, the J call TRBJ2-6; 8 bases map to TRBD1. Looked up from germline, CDR1 is MNHNS and CDR2 is SASEGT. V was pared by 4 bases and J by 2 bases, with 4 bases of the junction left unmatched. This CDR3 is 16 amino acids long. The CDR3 region has the DNA TGTGCCAGCAGTGGAATGGACAGGGCTGGGGCCAACGTCCTGACTTTC. Translation gives CASSGMDRAGANVLTF.

In DNA form, the CDR3 reads TGCGCCAGCAGCACTTCCGAGATTGTTGATGGCTACACCTTC. Protein: CASSTSEIVDGYTF. The chain couples TRBV5-1 to TRBJ1-2, with unresolved D. The germline V and J ends were trimmed by 4 bases and 6 bases, with 16 bases remaining between them. The CDR3 contains 14 residues. The V gene's germline CDR1 is SGHRS and CDR2 YFSETQ.

This chain links TRBV19 with TRBJ1-1; tentative D call: TRBD1 (5 bases). The ends were cut back, 8 bases at V and 11 bases at J, with 15 bases in the middle. The CDR3 length is 11 residues. Germline loops: CDR1 LNHDA, CDR2 SQIVND (reference sequence). CDR3: CASGNRGEAFF. CDR3 nucleotides: TGTGCCAGTGGAAATAGGGGTGAGGCTTTCTTT.

V is TRBV7-3 and J is TRBJ2-2; possibly TRBD2 for D (6 bases). V was clipped by 8 bases and J by 4 bases, with 8 bases between them. Germline V gene lookup returns CDR1 SGHTA and CDR2 FQGTGA. The CDR3 runs 12 residues. CDR3 nucleotides: TGTGCCAGCGGGGGGTTCACCGGGGAGCTGTTTTTT. Translation: CASGGFTGELFF.

This chain uses TRBV19 with TRBJ1-1; 9 nucleotides align to TRBD1. There are 12 residues in the CDR3. Germline V gives CDR1 LNHDA, CDR2 SQIVND (reference sequence). V trimming: 7 bases; J trimming: 7 bases; junction bases outside the gene matches: 4. CDR3 coding DNA: TGTGCCAGTATAGAGGACAGGGGTGAAGCTTTCTTT. Amino acid sequence: CASIEDRGEAFF.

The rearrangement links TRBV11-2 to TRBJ2-1; TRBD1 might be the D (6 bases). Trimming took 3 bases from V and 3 from J, leaving 15 bases between them. The CDR3 length is 16 residues. Germline CDR1 and CDR2: SGHAT and FQNNGV. The CDR3 DNA reads TGTGCCAGCAGCTTTGCCGGGACAAGTGGCTACAATGAGCAGTTCTTC. This codes for CASSFAGTSGYNEQFF.

The rearrangement uses TRBV7-8 and TRBJ1-1; D is undetermined. The CDR3 has 14 amino acids. Germline lookup yields CDR1 SGHVS and CDR2 FQNEAQ. V was clipped by 5 bases and J by 2 bases, with 12 bases between them. The CDR3 nucleotides read TGTGCCAGCAGCCTCATACGGACCAACACTGAAGCTTTCTTT. Its protein product is CASSLIRTNTEAFF.

The genes are TRBV18 and TRBJ2-6, with D perhaps matching TRBD1 (5 bases). The CDR3 consists of 17 residues. Trimming took 2 bases from V and 0 from J, leaving 11 bases between them. Germline CDR1 KGHSH, CDR2 LQKENI. The CDR3 is CASSPVRASSGANVLTF. DNA for the CDR3: TGTGCCAGCTCACCAGTCAGGGCCAGCTCTGGGGCCAACGTCCTGACTTTC.

This clone turned up a few times. V is TRBV2 and J is TRBJ2-7; 11 bases align to TRBD2. The CDR3 has 14 residues. Per the germline V gene, CDR1 is SNHLY and CDR2 is FYNNEI. V lost 6 bases, J lost 3 bases, and 4 bases stayed unmatched. CDR3 region: CASRHTSGGYEQYF. CDR3 DNA sequence: TGTGCCAGCAGGCACACTAGCGGGGGCTACGAGCAGTACTTC.

The chain recombines TRBV28 with TRBJ2-7; 7 bases match TRBD1. After removal of 4 bases from V and 2 bases from J, the junction contained 5 bases not matched to a gene. This CDR3 has 14 residues. Germline CDR1 and CDR2: MDHEN and SYDVKM. The CDR3: CASSSAGGTYEQYF. The CDR3 nucleotides are TGTGCCAGCAGTTCGGCAGGGGGAACCTACGAGCAGTACTTC.

The chain has TRBV6-6 and TRBJ1-1; tentatively, D is TRBD1 (6 bases). CDR3 length: 13 residues. Germline V gene sequence: CDR1 MNHNY, CDR2 SVGAGI (reference sequence). Trimming pared 5 bases from V and 11 bases from J, leaving 18 bases between. This chain's CDR3 is CASSIPGVAAAFF. CDR3 bases: TGTGCCAGCAGTATTCCAGGGGTTGCTGCGGCTTTCTTT.

J is TRBJ1-1 and V is TRBV4-1; 7 nucleotides line up with TRBD1. V shed 3 bases and J 3 bases; nucleotides not matched to a gene: 7. The length of the CDR3 is 15 residues. CDR1 and CDR2 (germline): MGHRA, YSYEKL. The CDR3 region is CASSHRTGRDTEAFF. The CDR3 bases are TGCGCCAGCAGCCACCGGACAGGACGGGACACTGAAGCTTTCTTT.

This chain links TRBV18 with TRBJ1-3; D ambiguous. V lost 6 bases, J lost 0 bases, and 12 bases lay in between. This CDR3 region has 15 residues. The germline gives CDR1 KGHSH, CDR2 LQKENI. In DNA, the CDR3 is TGTGCCAGCTCCTACGACCGAGGCTCTGGAAACACCATATATTTT. It yields the protein CASSYDRGSGNTIYF.

The V and J genes are TRBV27 and TRBJ2-5; TRBD2 might be the D (5 bases). The last part of the DNA fits TRBJ2-7 better; the J call may be wrong. The germline gives CDR1 MNHEY, CDR2 SMNVEV (reference sequence). This CDR3 is 11 amino acids long. The CDR3, as DNA: TGTGCCAGCAGTCCGGGGTACGAGCAGTACTTC. The encoded protein is CASSPGYEQYF.

The rearrangement links TRBV9 to TRBJ1-2, with TRBD1 identical over 8 bases. V shed 7 bases and J 2 bases; nucleotides not matched to a gene: 7. Germline CDR1 and CDR2: SGDLS and YYNGEE. This CDR3 comprises 14 residues. Here the CDR3 reads CASAGTGGNYGYTF. The DNA for the CDR3 is TGTGCCAGCGCAGGGACAGGTGGGAACTATGGCTACACCTTC.

The CDR3 reads CASSDVGGPHNEQFF. The CDR3 bases are TGTGCCAGCAGTGACGTAGGGGGACCGCACAATGAGCAGTTCTTC. The chain couples TRBV6-4 to TRBJ2-1, with D possibly TRBD1 on 6 matching bases. V lost 2 bases, J lost 5 bases, and 13 bases lay in between. The germline V gene encodes CDR1 MRHNA and CDR2 SNTAGT. CDR3 length: 15 amino acids.